This T cell receptor beta chain stems from a study of PD-L1 blockade in urothelial cancer. Germline V gene data show CDR1 as SGDLS and CDR2 as YYNGEE. The V end was cut by 2 bases, the J end by 2 bases, with 13 bases between. This CDR3 comprises 15 residues. Here immunoSEQ multiplex PCR was the method, and the copy in TCRdb shows in-frame clones only, minus some. The repertoire consists of 35,000 to 40,000 clones, with 80% to 95% occurring once and the leading ten covering 8.3%. Sequenced here: PBMCs, sampled around atezolizumab (anti-PD-L1) treatment. This TCR came from an older man with urothelial cancer. The chain recombines TRBV9 with TRBJ2-5; TRBD2 is a possible D gene (6 bases). CDR3: CASSVTGTSQETQYF. CDR3 bases: TGTGCCAGCAGCGTTACCGGGACTTCTCAAGAGACCCAGTACTTC. The full variable domain, with the rest looked up from reference TRBV9 and TRBJ2-5, is DSGVTQTPKHLITATGQRVTLRCSPRSGDLSVYWYQQSLDQGLQFLIQYYNGEERAKGNILERFSAQQFPDLHSELNLSSLELGDSALYFCASSVTGTSQETQYFGPGTRLLVL.